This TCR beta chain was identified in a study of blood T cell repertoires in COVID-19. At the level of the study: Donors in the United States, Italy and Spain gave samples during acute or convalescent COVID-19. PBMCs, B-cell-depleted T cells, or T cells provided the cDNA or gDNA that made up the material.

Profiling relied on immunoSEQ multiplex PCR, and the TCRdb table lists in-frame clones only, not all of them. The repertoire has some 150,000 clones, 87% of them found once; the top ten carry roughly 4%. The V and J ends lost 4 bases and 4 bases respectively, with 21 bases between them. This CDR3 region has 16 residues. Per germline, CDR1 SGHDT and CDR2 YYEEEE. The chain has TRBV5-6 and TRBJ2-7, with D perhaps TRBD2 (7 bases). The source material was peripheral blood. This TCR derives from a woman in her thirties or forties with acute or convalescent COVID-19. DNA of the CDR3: TGTGCCAGCAGCCCCGAGGGAGGGGGAGGGCTATACGAGCAGTACTTC. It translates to CASSPEGGGGLYEQYF.